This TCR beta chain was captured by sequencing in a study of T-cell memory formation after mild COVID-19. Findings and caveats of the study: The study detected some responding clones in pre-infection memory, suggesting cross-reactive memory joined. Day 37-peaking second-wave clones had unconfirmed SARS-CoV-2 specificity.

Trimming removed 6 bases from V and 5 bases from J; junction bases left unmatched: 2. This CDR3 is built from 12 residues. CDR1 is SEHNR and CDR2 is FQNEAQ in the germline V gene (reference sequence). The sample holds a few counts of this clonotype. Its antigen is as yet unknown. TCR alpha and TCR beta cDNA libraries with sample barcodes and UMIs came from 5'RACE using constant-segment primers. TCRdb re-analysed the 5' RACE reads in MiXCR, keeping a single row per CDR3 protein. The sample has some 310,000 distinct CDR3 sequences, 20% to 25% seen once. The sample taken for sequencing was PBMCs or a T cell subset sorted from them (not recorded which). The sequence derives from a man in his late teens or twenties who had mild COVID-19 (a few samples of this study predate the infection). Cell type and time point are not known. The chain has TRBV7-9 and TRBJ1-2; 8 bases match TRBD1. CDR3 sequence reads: CASSRTGYGYTF. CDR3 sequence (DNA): TGTGCCAGCAGTAGGACAGGGTATGGCTACACCTTC.